These 24 T cell receptor beta chains were all obtained from the same sample, sequenced in a study of shared clonotypes between healthy human individuals (dated by TCRdb to the early 2020s). Library construction relied on the immunoSEQ multiplex PCR assay. Held by TCRdb, this immuneACCESS table contains in-frame sequences only and omits some clones. Under half of the omission traces to an unresolved V gene where checked; the cause of the rest is unknown. Across this sample there are hundreds of thousands of clones, with 95% to 96% seen only once. Of the sample, about 0.12% falls within the top ten clones. For the CD8 naive samples, CD45RO-negative cells were positively selected for CCR7, yielding a CD45RA+CCR7+ population from which TemRA cells were excluded. The sequenced sample was naive CD8+ T cells sorted from blood. Read against the paper, the sample's cell subset or site label means: CD45RA+CCR7+. The receptors were gathered from a woman in her twenties or thirties in good health.

The chain recombines TRBV2 with TRBJ1-2; 8 bases are shared with TRBD1. The CDR3 sequence is 13 residues long. Germline trimming cut 7 bases from V and 4 bases from J; bases unmatched to any gene: 5. The germline CDR1 and CDR2 sequences are SNHLY and FYNNEI. For the CDR3, the DNA is TGTGCCAGCATTCGGACAGGGAGCTATGGCTACACCTTC. This translates into CASIRTGSYGYTF.

This chain links TRBV4-1 with TRBJ2-7; 9 nucleotides match TRBD2. CDR3 length: 15 residues. Unmatched junction bases numbered 6, after V lost 3 bases and J lost 3 bases. The V gene's germline CDR1 is MGHRA and CDR2 YSYEKL. CDR3 nucleotides: TGCGCCAGCAGCCACCCGGTTAGCGGGAGCTACGAGCAGTACTTC. Encoded protein: CASSHPVSGSYEQYF.

The chain recombines TRBV4-1 with TRBJ2-5; no clear D gene. The J call may be faulty, since TRBJ2-7 better matches the DNA end. Germline V CDR1 and CDR2: MGHRA, YSYEKL. This CDR3 contains 13 residues. This CDR3 reads CASSHLGSYEQYF. Here the CDR3 DNA reads TGCGCCAGCAGCCATCTGGGCTCCTACGAGCAGTACTTC.

The J gene is TRBJ2-1, the V gene TRBV5-6; 7 bases line up with TRBD1. The CDR3 sequence is 12 residues long. CDR1 SGHDT and CDR2 YYEEEE come from the germline V gene. With 0 bases clipped from V and 9 bases from J, the junction kept 0 bases outside the gene matches. In DNA form, the CDR3 reads TGTGCCAGCAGCTTGGGGACAGGTGAGCAGTTCTTC. This codes for CASSLGTGEQFF.

The rearrangement uses TRBV10-1 and TRBJ2-7; 9 nucleotides match TRBD1. V trimming: 0 bases; J trimming: 3 bases; junction bases outside the gene matches: 3. This CDR3 has 15 residues. Germline V gene lookup returns CDR1 WNHNN and CDR2 SYGVQD (reference sequence). For the CDR3, the DNA is TGCGCCAGCAGTGAGTCCGGGACAGGGCACTACGAGCAGTACTTC. Its protein is CASSESGTGHYEQYF.

The CDR3 DNA follows: TGTGCCAGCAGCGTAGACGTTGCGGGAGAGCCAGATACGCAGTATTTT. Residues: CASSVDVAGEPDTQYF. The genes are TRBV28 and TRBJ2-3, with 7 bases that match TRBD2. The CDR3 contains 16 residues. Germline trimming cut 6 bases from V and 4 bases from J; bases unmatched to any gene: 13. From germline, CDR1 is MDHEN and CDR2 SYDVKM.

Turning to this clone: The junction departs from the called germline gene at one end, perhaps through a read error. This chain uses TRBV4-2 with TRBJ2-7; no clear D gene. Germline V gene lookup returns CDR1 LGHNA and CDR2 YNFKEQ. The CDR3 is made up of 12 amino acids. The CDR3 loop is CASSQSSSEQYF. As DNA, the CDR3 is TGTGCCAGCAGCCAATCCTCCTCCGAGCAGTACTTC.

V and J are TRBV11-2 and TRBJ2-1; TRBD1 is a possible D gene (6 bases). This CDR3 comprises 15 residues. Germline-derived CDR1 and CDR2 are SGHAT and FQNNGV. V was shortened by 6 bases and J by 0 bases, with 12 bases between the two germline ends. CDR3 coding DNA: TGTGCCAGCAGGTCAGGGGTTAGCTCCTACAATGAGCAGTTCTTC. Its protein product is CASRSGVSSYNEQFF.

Written as DNA, the CDR3 is TGTGCCAGCAGTGAGACTAGCGGGAGGAACACCGGGGAGCTGTTTTTT. It specifies CASSETSGRNTGELFF. The rearrangement joins TRBV6-1 to TRBJ2-2, with 12 bases that match TRBD2. CDR1 MNHNS and CDR2 SASEGT come from the germline V gene. The CDR3 is made up of 16 amino acids. V lost 3 bases to trimming and J lost 1 base; unmatched junction nucleotides: 0.

This clone appeared once. This chain links TRBV7-9 with TRBJ2-5; no reliable D call. This CDR3 region has 15 residues. Trimming pared 5 bases from V and 2 bases from J, leaving 15 bases between. Germline CDR1 SEHNR, CDR2 FQNEAQ (reference sequence). The CDR3 DNA follows: TGTGCCAGCAGCGGAGCTTCGGAGTTACAAGAGACCCAGTACTTC. Protein sequence: CASSGASELQETQYF.

This clone was seen repeatedly, ten times or more. The chain carries TRBV4-1 and TRBJ1-3; no firm D call. The CDR3 loop spans 15 amino acids. Trimming removed 5 bases from V and 0 bases from J, with 11 bases in between. Per the germline V gene, CDR1 is MGHRA and CDR2 is YSYEKL. The chain's CDR3 is CASSSNINSGNTIYF. DNA for the CDR3: TGCGCCAGCAGCTCAAACATTAACTCTGGAAACACCATATATTTT.

About this clone itself: One junction end disagrees with the germline gene, perhaps due to a read error. The V call is TRBV27, the J call TRBJ2-1; TRBD2 might be the D (6 bases). Germline V gives CDR1 MNHEY, CDR2 SMNVEV (reference sequence). This CDR3 has 13 residues. CDR3 in amino acids: CASSSEDYDEQFF. CDR3 coding DNA: TGTGCCAGCAGTTCCGAGGACTACGATGAGCAGTTCTTC.

The chain uses TRBV27 and TRBJ2-5; TRBD1 agrees at 8 bases. Unmatched junction bases numbered 10, after V lost 6 bases and J lost 7 bases. CDR1 is MNHEY and CDR2 is SMNVEV in the germline V gene (reference sequence). This CDR3 is built from 14 residues. CDR3 nucleotides: TGTGCCAGCAGCCAGGGGGCGCCCTCCGGGACCCAGTACTTC. It specifies CASSQGAPSGTQYF.

The CDR3 DNA reads TGTGCCAGCAGCGTAGGAGGCGGACAGGCCTACGAGCAGTACTTC. Translated, it gives CASSVGGGQAYEQYF. This rearrangement joins TRBV9 to TRBJ2-7, with TRBD1 matching 7 bases. Germline values: CDR1 SGDLS, CDR2 YYNGEE. V was pared by 0 bases and J by 2 bases, with 5 bases of the junction left unmatched. This CDR3 is 15 amino acids long.

The rearrangement uses TRBV5-6 and TRBJ1-2, with D perhaps matching TRBD1 (6 bases). Trimming stripped 3 bases from V and 8 bases from J, with 20 bases between. Germline values: CDR1 SGHDT, CDR2 YYEEEE. This CDR3 region has 15 residues. The CDR3 is CASSSAADRRLGYTF. For the CDR3, the DNA is TGTGCCAGCAGCTCCGCGGCCGACAGGCGCTTGGGCTACACCTTC.

This chain connects TRBV4-2 to TRBJ2-3; 9 bases fit TRBD2. Germline trimming cut 3 bases from V and 1 base from J; bases unmatched to any gene: 8. Germline values: CDR1 LGHNA, CDR2 YNFKEQ. CDR3 length equals 17 residues. CDR3 in amino acids: CASSHETRTSGTDTQYF. CDR3 DNA: TGTGCCAGCAGCCACGAGACGAGGACTAGCGGCACAGATACGCAGTATTTT.

The CDR3 protein is CASSPQGAPGGEKLFF. CDR3 bases: TGTGCCAGCAGCCCACAGGGGGCTCCGGGCGGGGAAAAACTGTTTTTT. The rearrangement links TRBV7-9 to TRBJ1-4, with 9 bases lining up with TRBD1. Germline CDR1 SEHNR, CDR2 FQNEAQ (reference sequence). V gave up 5 bases and J gave up 8 bases; unmatched junction bases: 12. This CDR3 has 16 amino acids. Supplemented by reference TRBV7-9 and TRBJ1-4, the full variable domain reads DTGVSQNPRHKITKRGQNVTFRCDPISEHNRLYWYRQTLGQGPEFLTYFQNEAQLEKSRLLSDRFSAERPKGSFSTLEIQRTEQGDSAMYLCASSPQGAPGGEKLFFGSGTQLSVL.

This chain uses TRBV6-6 with TRBJ1-5, with D hard to call. The germline V gene encodes CDR1 MNHNY and CDR2 SVGAGI (reference sequence). This CDR3 is 13 amino acids long. V lost 6 bases and J 5 bases, leaving 11 bases between the germline ends. The CDR3 bases are TGTGCCAGCAGCCTAATAATCGATCAGCCCCAGCATTTT. It translates to CASSLIIDQPQHF.

CDR3 protein: CSVEPGQHGYTF. The CDR3 nucleotides read TGCAGCGTTGAGCCGGGACAGCATGGCTACACCTTC. The chain combines TRBV29-1 with TRBJ1-2; 7 bases match TRBD1. The CDR3 length is 12 residues. V lost 3 bases, J lost 6 bases, and 4 bases stayed unmatched. Germline loops: CDR1 SQVTM, CDR2 ANQGSEA.

This rearrangement joins TRBV7-9 to TRBJ2-2; D gene uncertain. Trimming took off 4 bases at V and 5 bases at J, with 2 bases between the two ends. CDR1 SEHNR and CDR2 FQNEAQ come from the germline V gene (reference sequence). The CDR3 consists of 11 residues. CDR3 sequence (DNA): TGTGCCAGCAGCTGGACCGGGGAGCTGTTTTTT. Translating gives CASSWTGELFF.

This clone has only one observation. The chain recombines TRBV9 with TRBJ1-1; the D is unclear. Trimming shortened V by 0 bases and J by 6 bases, and 15 bases separated the two germline ends. Looked up from germline, CDR1 is SGDLS and CDR2 is YYNGEE. The length of the CDR3 is 15 residues. CDR3 bases: TGTGCCAGCAGCGTAGATCTACAGTTCGGCTCTGAAGCTTTCTTT. Amino acids: CASSVDLQFGSEAFF. The whole variable domain, remainder taken from reference TRBV9 and TRBJ1-1, is DSGVTQTPKHLITATGQRVTLRCSPRSGDLSVYWYQQSLDQGLQFLIQYYNGEERAKGNILERFSAQQFPDLHSELNLSSLELGDSALYFCASSVDLQFGSEAFFGQGTRLTVV.

This clone was seen only once. The chain carries TRBV28 and TRBJ1-2; a weak D match, TRBD1 (6 bases). The CDR3 loop spans 14 amino acids. Germline V gene data show CDR1 as MDHEN and CDR2 as SYDVKM. V was pared by 5 bases and J by 8 bases, with 18 bases between. The CDR3 DNA sequence: TGTGCCAGCAGTCAGTCCCCCCTGGGGGCGGGCTACACCTTC. The encoded protein is CASSQSPLGAGYTF.

The CDR3 nucleotides read TGTGCCAGCACCCTAATGGCGCCCGTACTCTATGGCTACACCTTC. Encoded protein: CASTLMAPVLYGYTF. The chain carries TRBV5-6 and TRBJ1-2; the D is unclear. The CDR3 loop spans 15 amino acids. Germline V gene sequence: CDR1 SGHDT, CDR2 YYEEEE. V was clipped by 6 bases and J by 4 bases, with 19 bases between them.

The chain employs TRBV28 and TRBJ2-3; a weak D match, TRBD2 (5 bases). Germline V CDR1 and CDR2: MDHEN, SYDVKM. The CDR3 is made up of 17 amino acids. V dropped 1 base and J dropped 0 bases, with 14 bases sitting between them. CDR3 sequence (DNA): TGTGCCAGCAGTTTATCCAATTCTTGGGAGAGCACAGATACGCAGTATTTT. Its protein is CASSLSNSWESTDTQYF. The full variable domain, its missing parts supplied by reference TRBV28 and TRBJ2-3, is DVKVTQSSRYLVKRTGEKVFLECVQDMDHENMFWYRQDPGLGLRLIYFSYDVKMKEKGDIPEGYSVSREKKERFSLILESASTNQTSMYLCASSLSNSWESTDTQYFGPGTRLTVL.